The T cell receptor (beta chain) described here comes from a study of T cells in Graves' hyperthyroidism and ophthalmopathy. Germline V lookup: CDR1 DFQATT, CDR2 SNEGSKA (reference sequence). CDR3 size: 15 residues. Progressors' blood was drawn at hyperthyroidism diagnosis, before ophthalmopathy symptoms. Study-wide results and limits: The model forecast ophthalmopathy, anticipating it by a median around 6.4 months before onset. The blood repertoire included most of the expanded thyroid clonotypes above 0.001.

Details on this clonotype: Its antigen is unknown.

RNA transcripts were the template for amplifying TCR beta CDR3 regions. First-round RT-PCR with HTBI primers amplified the TCR CDR3 region. Using its own MiXCR run on the multiplex PCR reads, TCRdb lists one record per CDR3 protein. The sample yields fewer than 300,000 distinct CDR3 sequences, 13% to 15% seen once. The sample consisted of blood. The gene calls are TRBV20-1 and TRBJ2-5; the match to TRBD1 covers 8 bases. The sequence was collected from a woman aged 50 to 60 with Graves' hyperthyroidism that later progressed to Graves' ophthalmopathy. CDR3 in amino acids: CSAQGAVGSQETQYF. The CDR3, as DNA: TGCAGCGCCCAGGGGGCAGTAGGGTCCCAAGAGACCCAGTACTTC.